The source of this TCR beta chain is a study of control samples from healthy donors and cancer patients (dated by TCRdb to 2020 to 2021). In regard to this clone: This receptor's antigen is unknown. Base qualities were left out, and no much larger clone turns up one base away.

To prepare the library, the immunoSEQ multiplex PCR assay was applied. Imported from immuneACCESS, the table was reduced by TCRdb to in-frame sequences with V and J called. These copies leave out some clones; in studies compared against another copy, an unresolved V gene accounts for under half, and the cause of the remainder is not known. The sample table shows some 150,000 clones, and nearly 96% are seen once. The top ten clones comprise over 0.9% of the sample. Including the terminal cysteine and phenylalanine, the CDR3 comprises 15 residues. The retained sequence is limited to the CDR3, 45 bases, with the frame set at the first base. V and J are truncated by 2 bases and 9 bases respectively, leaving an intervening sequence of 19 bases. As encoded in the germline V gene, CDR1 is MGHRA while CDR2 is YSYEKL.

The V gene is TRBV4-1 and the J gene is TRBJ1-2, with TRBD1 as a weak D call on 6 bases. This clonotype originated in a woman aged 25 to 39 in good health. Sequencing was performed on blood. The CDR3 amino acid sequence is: CASSQTGTPNRSYTF. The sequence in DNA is TGCGCCAGCAGCCAAACCGGGACACCTAATCGGAGCTACACCTTC.